This entry lists 21 T cell receptor beta chains sequenced from one sample in a study of CD8+CD57+ T cells in acquired aplastic anemia. It was genomic DNA that served as the template for profiling TCR beta VDJ and CDR3. In TCRdb, the reads were re-called with MiXCR into one record per CDR3 protein. The sample carries 250,000 to 350,000 distinct CDR3 sequences, approximately 55% recorded once. Specimen: sorted CD4+, CD8+, or CD8+CD57+ T cells (not recorded which) from PBMCs. These receptors were obtained from a human donor with severe aplastic anemia or a healthy control (not recorded which).

This clonotype was observed at least ten times. The rearrangement uses TRBV2 and TRBJ2-7, with 7 positions matching TRBD1. The V and J ends lost 6 bases and 2 bases, in that order; junction bases with no gene match: 7. In germline, CDR1 is SNHLY, CDR2 FYNNEI. The CDR3 length is 14 residues. The DNA for the CDR3 is TGTGCCAGCAGGCCCGGGACAGACGCCTACGAGCAGTACTTC. It encodes CASRPGTDAYEQYF. Using reference TRBV2 and TRBJ2-7 for the parts outside the CDR3, the full variable domain is EPEVTQTPSHQVTQMGQEVILRCVPISNHLYFYWYRQILGQKVEFLVSFYNNEISEKSEIFDDQFSVERPDGSNFTLKIRSTKLEDSAMYFCASRPGTDAYEQYFGPGTRLTVT.

Ten or more counts support this clonotype. J is TRBJ2-2 and V is TRBV6-5, with D unclear. Germline-derived CDR1 and CDR2 are MNHEY and SVGAGI. The CDR3 covers 14 residues. Deletions cut 7 bases from V and 1 base from J, with 10 bases between. CDR3 residues: CASTLQVNTGELFF. CDR3 DNA sequence: TGTGCCAGCACCCTGCAGGTGAACACCGGGGAGCTGTTTTTT.

This clonotype was counted many times. The chain has TRBV19 and TRBJ2-3; D assignment may be TRBD1 or TRBD2 (5 bases each). Germline V gene data show CDR1 as LNHDA and CDR2 as SQIVND (reference sequence). The CDR3 covers 17 residues. Trimming took 5 bases from V and 0 from J, leaving 18 bases between them. CDR3: CASSRLLGVFSTDTQYF. For the CDR3, the DNA is TGTGCCAGTAGTCGATTACTAGGGGTGTTTAGCACAGATACGCAGTATTTT.

The chain has TRBV7-9 and TRBJ2-7, with D possibly matching TRBD2 (6 bases). Trimming cost V 3 bases and J 4 bases, with 10 bases left between them. Looked up from germline, CDR1 is SEHNR and CDR2 is FQNEAQ (reference sequence). The CDR3 extends over 13 amino acids. Here the CDR3 reads CASSLRAGYEQYF. The CDR3 region has the DNA TGTGCCAGCAGCTTGCGGGCGGGATACGAGCAGTACTTC.

This clonotype was detected a few times. This chain joins TRBV2 and TRBJ1-6; possibly TRBD1 for D (5 bases). In germline, CDR1 is SNHLY, CDR2 FYNNEI. Trimming pared 6 bases from V and 14 bases from J, leaving 17 bases between. The CDR3 covers 13 residues. In DNA, the CDR3 is TGTGCCAGCAGCGGGACGGACCGGGGAGCCCTCCACTTT. Translated, it gives CASSGTDRGALHF.

Regarding this clonotype: Sequence at one end of the junction differs from germline and may be a read error. The chain uses TRBV7-2 and TRBJ2-1, with 11 bases aligning to TRBD2. The CDR3 spans 15 residues. CDR1 is SGHTA and CDR2 is FQGNSA in the germline V gene. The chain's CDR3 is CVSRDSGGAYNEQFF. CDR3 DNA: TGTGTCAGCAGGGATAGCGGGGGGGCCTACAATGAGCAGTTCTTC. The full variable domain, in which reference TRBV7-2 and TRBJ2-1 provide the parts outside the CDR3, is GAGVSQSPSNKVTEKGKDVELRCDPISGHTALYWYRQSLGQGLEFLIYFQGNSAPDKSGLPSDRFSAERTGGSVSTLTIQRTQQEDSAVYLCVSRDSGGAYNEQFFGPGTRLTVL.

The sample holds a few counts of this clonotype. The chain has TRBV20-1 and TRBJ1-6; tentative D call: TRBD1 (5 bases). The CDR3 consists of 12 residues. V was trimmed by 0 bases and J by 8 bases, leaving 5 bases between them. Germline V gene lookup returns CDR1 DFQATT and CDR2 SNEGSKA (reference sequence). The CDR3 reads CSAREGDSPLHF. The DNA of the CDR3 is TGCAGTGCTAGAGAGGGGGATTCACCCCTCCACTTT.

This clonotype was found many times. V is TRBV6-4 and J is TRBJ1-1; TRBD1 matches 9 bases. The CDR3 consists of 14 residues. The germline V gene encodes CDR1 MRHNA and CDR2 SNTAGT. V lost 3 bases and J lost 11; bases outside the gene matches: 10. CDR3 sequence: CASSDTTGGALAFF. The CDR3 nucleotides read TGTGCCAGCAGTGATACTACAGGGGGCGCGCTGGCTTTCTTT.

This clonotype was seen a handful of times. This chain links TRBV10-3 with TRBJ1-2; D might be TRBD1 (5 bases). Per the germline V gene, CDR1 is ENHRY and CDR2 is SYGVKD. V lost 2 bases and J lost 5, with 9 bases in between. The CDR3 loop spans 13 amino acids. For the CDR3, the DNA is TGTGCCATCAGTGAGGGGCGGGGGTATGGCTACACCTTC. Protein product: CAISEGRGYGYTF.

This clonotype was seen repeatedly, ten times or more. The chain carries TRBV28 and TRBJ1-5; D is unclear. Germline CDR1 MDHEN, CDR2 SYDVKM. The V gene lost 8 bases and the J gene lost 3 bases, with 17 bases spanning the gap. The CDR3 spans 15 residues. CDR3 sequence: CASRTRQDYNQPQHF. CDR3 DNA sequence: TGTGCCAGCCGAACAAGGCAGGATTACAATCAGCCCCAGCATTTT.

This clonotype was detected many times. The chain carries TRBV9 and TRBJ2-1; D is undetermined. This CDR3 contains 15 residues. V dropped 0 bases and J dropped 6 bases, with 13 bases sitting between them. The germline V gene encodes CDR1 SGDLS and CDR2 YYNGEE. CDR3 DNA sequence: TGTGCCAGCAGCGTAGCTACTCAGAATTTCAATGAGCAGTTCTTC. Translation: CASSVATQNFNEQFF.

CDR3 bases: TGTGCCACCAGTGACGGAGGGACAGGCCCCTCGGGAGAGCAGTACTTC. It codes for CATSDGGTGPSGEQYF. J is TRBJ2-7 and V is TRBV24-1; 8 positions agree with TRBD1. CDR1 and CDR2 from the germline V gene are KGHDR and SFDVKD. There are 16 residues in the CDR3. V was clipped by 4 bases and J by 7 bases; unmatched bases: 14.

This clonotype was recorded once. The chain links TRBV20-1 to TRBJ1-4; 7 nucleotides align to TRBD1. CDR1 is DFQATT, CDR2 SNEGSKA, per germline (reference sequence). The trim removed 5 bases at V and 7 bases at J, leaving 7 bases unmatched. The CDR3 runs to 13 residues. The CDR3 here is CSAQGEKGEKLFF. In nucleotides, the CDR3 is TGCAGTGCTCAGGGGGAGAAGGGTGAAAAACTGTTTTTT.

The chain is built from TRBV19 and TRBJ2-5; 7 nucleotides line up with TRBD1. The CDR3 is 14 residues long. Germline CDR1 and CDR2: LNHDA and SQIVND (reference sequence). V lost 4 bases, J lost 0 bases, and 2 bases stayed unmatched. The CDR3 reads CASSSTGDQETQYF. As DNA, the CDR3 is TGTGCCAGTAGTAGTACAGGGGACCAAGAGACCCAGTACTTC. Drawing the rest from reference TRBV19 and TRBJ2-5, the complete variable domain is DGGITQSPKYLFRKEGQNVTLSCEQNLNHDAMYWYRQDPGQGLRLIYYSQIVNDFQKGDIAEGYSVSREKKESFPLTVTSAQKNPTAFYLCASSSTGDQETQYFGPGTRLLVL.

This chain connects TRBV7-2 to TRBJ2-5; D is undetermined. Trimming left V 2 bases short and J 2 bases short, with 9 bases between. This CDR3 contains 14 residues. In germline, CDR1 is SGHTA, CDR2 FQGNSA. The DNA for the CDR3 is TGTGCCAGCAGCTTAAACGGGCCTCAAGAGACCCAGTACTTC. Amino acids: CASSLNGPQETQYF.

Only a few counts were recorded for this clonotype. The chain carries TRBV20-1 and TRBJ2-7; either TRBD1 or TRBD2 may fit D (6 bases each). The CDR3 has 12 residues. Trimming removed 6 bases at V and 2 bases at J, with 11 bases between. CDR1 and CDR2 from the germline V gene are DFQATT and SNEGSKA (reference sequence). The CDR3 nucleotides read TGCAGTGCCGGGGGCAGCGCCTACGAGCAGTACTTC. Translation: CSAGGSAYEQYF.

The chain carries TRBV20-1 and TRBJ1-6, with 8 bases fitting TRBD1. Losses at the gene ends were 0 bases for V and 7 bases for J; bases not matched to a gene: 5. This CDR3 contains 15 residues. CDR1 DFQATT and CDR2 SNEGSKA come from the germline V gene (reference sequence). CDR3 residues: CSAREGGQGNSPLHF. CDR3 nucleotides: TGCAGTGCTAGAGAGGGCGGACAGGGCAATTCACCCCTCCACTTT.

The rearrangement joins TRBV20-1 to TRBJ2-7; no reliable D call. V was pared by 0 bases and J by 2 bases, with 11 bases between. CDR1 DFQATT and CDR2 SNEGSKA come from the germline V gene (reference sequence). The CDR3 runs 14 residues. The CDR3 spells CSARDLSDPYEQYF. CDR3 sequence (DNA): TGCAGTGCTAGAGATCTCAGTGACCCCTACGAGCAGTACTTC.

The chain has TRBV6-5 and TRBJ1-1, with a tentative D call TRBD1 (5 bases). V lost 5 bases to trimming and J lost 5 bases, with 18 bases between them. The germline CDR1 and CDR2 sequences are MNHEY and SVGAGI. The CDR3 is 15 amino acids. The CDR3 loop is CASSRTQGPGTEAFF. CDR3 sequence (DNA): TGTGCCAGCAGTAGAACTCAGGGTCCGGGGACTGAAGCTTTCTTT.

This clonotype came up a few times. The DNA of the CDR3 is TGTGCCAGCAGTTTTGCGGGGACTGGGGCCAACGTCCTGACTTTC. Protein product: CASSFAGTGANVLTF. V is TRBV27 and J is TRBJ2-6, with D possibly being TRBD2 (6 bases). Germline V gene lookup returns CDR1 MNHEY and CDR2 SMNVEV (reference sequence). V dropped 3 bases and J dropped 2 bases, with 8 bases sitting between them. This CDR3 spans 15 amino acids.

The chain has TRBV7-9 and TRBJ1-2; D is unclear. The CDR3 extends over 14 amino acids. Deletions cut 3 bases from V and 5 bases from J, with 13 bases between. Per germline, CDR1 SEHNR and CDR2 FQNEAQ (reference sequence). In DNA, the CDR3 is TGTGCCAGCAGCTTGTTGGTTGGAGGGTATGGCTACACCTTC. It encodes CASSLLVGGYGYTF.